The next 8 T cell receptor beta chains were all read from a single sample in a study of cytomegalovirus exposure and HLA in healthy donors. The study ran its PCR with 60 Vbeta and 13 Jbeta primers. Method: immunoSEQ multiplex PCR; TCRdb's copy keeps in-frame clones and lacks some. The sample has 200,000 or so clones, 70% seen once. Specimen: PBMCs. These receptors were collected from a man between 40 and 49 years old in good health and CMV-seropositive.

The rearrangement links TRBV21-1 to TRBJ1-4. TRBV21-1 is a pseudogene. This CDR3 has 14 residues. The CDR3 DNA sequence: TGTGCCAGCACCAACGTCGGTTCCAGGGAGGAACTGTTTTTT. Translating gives CASTNVGSREELFF.

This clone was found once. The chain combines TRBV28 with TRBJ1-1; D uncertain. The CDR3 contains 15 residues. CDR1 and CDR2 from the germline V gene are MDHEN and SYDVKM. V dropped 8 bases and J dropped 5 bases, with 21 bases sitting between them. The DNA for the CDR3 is TGTGCCAGCCACCGGGGAGGGCGGGTGGGGACTGAAGCTTTCTTT. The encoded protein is CASHRGGRVGTEAFF.

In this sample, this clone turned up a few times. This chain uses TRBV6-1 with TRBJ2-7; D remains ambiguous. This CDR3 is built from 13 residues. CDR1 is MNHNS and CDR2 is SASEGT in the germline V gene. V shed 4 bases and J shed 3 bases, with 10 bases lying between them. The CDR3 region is CASSAPFIYEQYF. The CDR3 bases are TGTGCCAGCAGTGCCCCATTCATCTACGAGCAGTACTTC.

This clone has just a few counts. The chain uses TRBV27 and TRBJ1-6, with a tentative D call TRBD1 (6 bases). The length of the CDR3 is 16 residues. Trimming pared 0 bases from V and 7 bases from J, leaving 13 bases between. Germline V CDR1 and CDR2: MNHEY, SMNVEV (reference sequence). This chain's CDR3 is CASSLSTNRENSPLHF. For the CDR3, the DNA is TGTGCCAGCAGTTTATCAACGAACAGGGAGAATTCACCCCTCCACTTT.

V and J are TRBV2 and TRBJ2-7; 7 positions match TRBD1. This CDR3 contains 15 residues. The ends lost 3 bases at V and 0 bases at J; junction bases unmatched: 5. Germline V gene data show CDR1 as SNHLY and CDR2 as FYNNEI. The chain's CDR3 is CASSDRGQRSYEQYF. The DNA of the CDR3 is TGTGCCAGCAGTGATAGGGGGCAGCGCTCCTACGAGCAGTACTTC.

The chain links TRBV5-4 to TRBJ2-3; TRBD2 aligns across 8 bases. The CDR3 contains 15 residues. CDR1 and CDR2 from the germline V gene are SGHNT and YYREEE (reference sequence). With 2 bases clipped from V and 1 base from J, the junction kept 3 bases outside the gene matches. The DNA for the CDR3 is TGTGCCAGCAGCTTCCCGCGGGGGGGCACAGATACGCAGTATTTT. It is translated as CASSFPRGGTDTQYF.

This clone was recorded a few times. The CDR3 reads CASSENTNTEAFF. In DNA, the CDR3 is TGTGCCAGCAGTGAAAACACCAACACTGAAGCTTTCTTT. This rearrangement joins TRBV2 to TRBJ1-1, with D unclear. The CDR3 length is 13 residues. Trimming removed 2 bases at V and 2 bases at J, with 6 bases between. Germline CDR1 and CDR2: SNHLY and FYNNEI.

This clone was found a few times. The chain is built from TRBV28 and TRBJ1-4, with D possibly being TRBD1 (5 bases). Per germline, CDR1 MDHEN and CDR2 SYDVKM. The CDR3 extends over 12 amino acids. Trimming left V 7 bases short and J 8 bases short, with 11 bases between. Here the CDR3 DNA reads TGTGCCAGCACTAAGAAGGGGGAAAAACTGTTTTTT. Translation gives CASTKKGEKLFF.